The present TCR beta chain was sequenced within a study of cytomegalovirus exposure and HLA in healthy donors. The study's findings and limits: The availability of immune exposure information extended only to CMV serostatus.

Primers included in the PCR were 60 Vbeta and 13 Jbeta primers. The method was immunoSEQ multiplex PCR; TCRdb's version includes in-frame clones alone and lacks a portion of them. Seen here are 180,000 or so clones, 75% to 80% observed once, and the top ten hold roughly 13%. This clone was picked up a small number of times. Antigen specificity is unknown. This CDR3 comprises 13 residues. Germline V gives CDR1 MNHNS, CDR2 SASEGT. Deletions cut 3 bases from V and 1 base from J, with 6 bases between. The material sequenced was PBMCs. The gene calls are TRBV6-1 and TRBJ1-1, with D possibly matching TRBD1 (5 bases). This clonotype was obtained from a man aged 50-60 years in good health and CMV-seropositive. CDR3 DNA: TGTGCCAGCAGTGACAGGGCGAACACTGAAGCTTTCTTT. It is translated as CASSDRANTEAFF.